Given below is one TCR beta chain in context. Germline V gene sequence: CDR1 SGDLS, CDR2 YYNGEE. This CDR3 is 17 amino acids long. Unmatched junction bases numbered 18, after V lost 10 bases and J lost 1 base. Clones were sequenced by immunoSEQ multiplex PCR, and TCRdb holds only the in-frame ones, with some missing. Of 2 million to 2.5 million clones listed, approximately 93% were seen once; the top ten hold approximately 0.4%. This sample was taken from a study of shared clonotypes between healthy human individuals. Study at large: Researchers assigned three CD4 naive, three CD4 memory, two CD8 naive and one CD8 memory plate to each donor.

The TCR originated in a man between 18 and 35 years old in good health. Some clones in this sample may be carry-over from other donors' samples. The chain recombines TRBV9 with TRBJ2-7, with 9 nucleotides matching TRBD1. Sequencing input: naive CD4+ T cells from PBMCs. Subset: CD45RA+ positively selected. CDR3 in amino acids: CASSTGDRAIGSYEQYF. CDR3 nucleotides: TGTGCCTCCTCGACTGGGGACAGGGCAATAGGGTCCTACGAGCAGTACTTC.